The rows below give T cell receptor beta chains drawn from one sample of a study of early T cells in non-severe SARS-CoV-2 infection. TCRdb passed the 5' RACE reads through MiXCR, listing each CDR3 protein once. The sample shows 70,000 to 80,000 distinct CDR3 sequences, approximately 13% of them seen only once. Source: whole blood, taken at baseline. Receptors originate from an adult who was a healthcare worker with PCR-confirmed SARS-CoV-2 infection or an uninfected control (not recorded which). The CDR3 runs from the conserved cysteine through the conserved F or W.

V gene	J gene	CDR3 protein
TRBV5-8	TRBJ1-4	CASSLEQGLANEKLFF
TRBV7-9	TRBJ2-3	CASTPGWTDTQYF
TRBV28	TRBJ2-6	CASSPPPIGANVLTF
TRBV7-2	TRBJ2-2	CASSLVVGLTGELFF
TRBV10-3	TRBJ2-3	CAISPGMDTDTQYF
TRBV3-1	TRBJ2-7	CASSQIYEQYF
TRBV7-2	TRBJ2-4	CASSPAGPNIQYF
TRBV28	TRBJ2-3	CASSLWGDPTDTQYF
TRBV18	TRBJ2-1	CASSQARGSSYNEQFF
TRBV7-2	TRBJ2-3	CASSLGTNRGGLTDTQYF
TRBV29-1	TRBJ2-1	CSAWDRGDEQFF
TRBV12-3/TRBV12-4	TRBJ1-1	CASRSGQQNTEAFF
TRBV6-2/TRBV6-3	TRBJ2-7	CASSYRTSGGTPPYEQYF
TRBV9	TRBJ2-7	CASSGMGPPYEQYF
TRBV5-1	TRBJ2-5	CASSPPSGGGEETQYF
TRBV6-5	TRBJ2-2	CASSRRPGLQNTGELFF